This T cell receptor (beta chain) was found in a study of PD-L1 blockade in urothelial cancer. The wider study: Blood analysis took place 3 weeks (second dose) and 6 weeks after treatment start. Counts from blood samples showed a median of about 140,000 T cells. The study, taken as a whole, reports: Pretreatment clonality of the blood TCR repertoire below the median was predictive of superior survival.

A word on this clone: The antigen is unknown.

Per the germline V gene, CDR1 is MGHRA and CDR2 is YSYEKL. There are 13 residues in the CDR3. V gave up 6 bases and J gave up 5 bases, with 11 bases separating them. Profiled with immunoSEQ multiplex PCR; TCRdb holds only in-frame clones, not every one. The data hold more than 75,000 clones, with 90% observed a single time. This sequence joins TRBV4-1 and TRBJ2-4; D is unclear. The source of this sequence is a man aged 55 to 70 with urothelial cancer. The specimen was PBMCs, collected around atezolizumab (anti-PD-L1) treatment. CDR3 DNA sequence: TGCGCCAGCAGTCGACTCGCGGAAAACATTCAGTACTTC. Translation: CASSRLAENIQYF.